This TCR beta chain comes out of a study of metastatic and nonmetastatic thyroid tumors. Study overall: The study looked at repertoires side by side in blood and in tumor or nodule tissue from malignant and benign thyroid patients.

Thyroid surgery had not been preceded by any treatment in any patient. Original analysis: A classifier of distant metastasis in papillary thyroid cancer was built from CDR3 differences (across clinicopathological groups). TCRdb redid the clone calls on the PCR reads using MiXCR. For this entry, the V and J calls and clone size follow TCRdb and not the study's own pipeline. The table lists 40,000 to 55,000 clones, approximately 15% of them singletons. This clone was observed at least ten times. Germline V gene lookup returns CDR1 GTSNPN and CDR2 SVGIG (reference sequence). Between the trimmed V and J ends, which lost 4 bases and 6 bases, there was a span of 8 bases. The CDR3 contains 11 residues.

The gene calls are TRBV30 and TRBJ2-3, with D unclear. The receptor comes from a female donor with papillary thyroid cancer or a benign thyroid nodule (not recorded which). Some clones in this sample may be carry-over from other donors' samples. Sequencing used blood. The CDR3 is CAWKYWDTQYF. The CDR3 bases are TGTGCCTGGAAATATTGGGATACGCAGTATTTT.